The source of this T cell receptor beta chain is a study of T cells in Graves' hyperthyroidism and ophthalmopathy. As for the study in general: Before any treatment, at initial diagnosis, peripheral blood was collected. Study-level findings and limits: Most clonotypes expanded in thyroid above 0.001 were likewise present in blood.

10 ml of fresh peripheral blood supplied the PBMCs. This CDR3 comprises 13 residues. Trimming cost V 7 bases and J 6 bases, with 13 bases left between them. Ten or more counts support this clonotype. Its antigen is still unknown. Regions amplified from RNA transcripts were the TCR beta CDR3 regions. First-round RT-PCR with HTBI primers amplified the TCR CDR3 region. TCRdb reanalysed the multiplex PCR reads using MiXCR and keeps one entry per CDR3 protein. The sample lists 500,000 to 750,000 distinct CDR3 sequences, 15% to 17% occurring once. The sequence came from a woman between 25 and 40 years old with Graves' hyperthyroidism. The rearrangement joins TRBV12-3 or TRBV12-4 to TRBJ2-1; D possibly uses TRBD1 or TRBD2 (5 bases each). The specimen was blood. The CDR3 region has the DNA TGTGCCAGCAATACTTTGGGGGTCAATGAGCAGTTCTTC. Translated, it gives CASNTLGVNEQFF.